Listed below are T cell receptor beta chains from one sample, sequenced in a study of blood T cells in healthy people across ages. Using its own MiXCR run on the 5' RACE reads, TCRdb lists one record per CDR3 protein. The table shows roughly 1 million distinct CDR3 sequences, with about 25% occurring only once. These same data were also listed under a study on T cells of mothers and their children.

Specimen: blood. The origin of the receptors is a girl aged 2-10 years in good health. Both conserved end residues are part of each CDR3. A D gene is named only where the DNA matches it firmly. Not every row has a clone size; where given, it reads once, few, many or a size class.

-	TRBV29-1	TRBJ2-1	few	TGCAGCGTTGATGGTAGAAACTTGCTAGGGTCCAATGAGCAGTTCTTC	CSVDGRNLLGSNEQFF
-	TRBV20-1	TRBJ2-7	few	TGCAGTGCCAACCCCGCCGGGGGATTCTACGAGCAGTACTTC	CSANPAGGFYEQYF
-	TRBV7-9	TRBJ1-1	few	TGTGCCAGCAGCTTACCGGGGGGCAGAATGAACACCGAAGCTTTCTTT	CASSLPGGRMNTEAFF
-	TRBV7-9	TRBJ1-2	-	TGTGCCAGCAGCGCCTGGGCGCCGAATGGCTACACCTTC	CASSAWAPNGYTF
-	TRBV28	TRBJ1-1	few	TGTGCCACCTATGTAGGGGGCACTGAAGCTTTCTTT	CATYVGGTEAFF
-	TRBV7-8	TRBJ2-3	many	TGTGCCAGCAGCTTAGCCCTCAGCGGACCGGGGGATACGCAGTATTTT	CASSLALSGPGDTQYF
-	TRBV20-1	TRBJ2-7	-	TGCAGTGCTAGATCAGGGGCCTCCTACGAGCAGTACTTC	CSARSGASYEQYF
TRBD2	TRBV2	TRBJ2-1	-	TGTGCCAGCAGTGAAGCGCTTGGCGGGGGGGTTTATGAGCAGTTCTTC	CASSEALGGGVYEQFF
-	TRBV27	TRBJ2-7	few	TGTGCCAGCACCACTAGTGGGGCCCTGGGGCAGTACTTC	CASTTSGALGQYF
-	TRBV2	TRBJ2-1	-	TGTGCCAGCAGTGAGGTCATAGGGCAGTTCTTC	CASSEVIGQFF
TRBD2	TRBV24-1	TRBJ2-1	-	TGTGCCACCAGTGACCCTATAGCGGGAACATTTGTGAATGAGCAGTTCTTC	CATSDPIAGTFVNEQFF
TRBD2	TRBV5-1	TRBJ2-5	few	TGCGCCAGCAGCCCCGGTTCTAGCGGGGGGTCTCCCTGGAACACCCAGTACTTC	CASSPGSSGGSPWNTQYF
TRBD2	TRBV28	TRBJ2-4	-	TGTGCCAGCAGCCAGACTAGCGGGATTTTCGAGGCCAAAAACATTCAGTACTTC	CASSQTSGIFEAKNIQYF
TRBD2	TRBV4-1	TRBJ2-7	few	TGCGCCAGCAGCCAAGTAGCGGGAAGCAACTACGAGCAGTACTTC	CASSQVAGSNYEQYF
-	TRBV12-3/TRBV12-4	TRBJ2-1	-	TGTGCCAGCAGTTTAGAGCCCAGAAGCTCCTACAATGAGCAGTTCTTC	CASSLEPRSSYNEQFF
-	TRBV29-1	TRBJ2-3	-	TGCAGCGTTGTAGGGACTCCCTCAGATACGCAGTATTTT	CSVVGTPSDTQYF
-	TRBV12-3/TRBV12-4	TRBJ2-6	-	TGTGCCAGCAGTTTATGGTGGGAGGGGGCCAACGTCCTGACTTTC	CASSLWWEGANVLTF
-	TRBV24-1	TRBJ2-5	-	TGTGCCACCAGTGCAGGGGAGGGGACCCAGTACTTC	CATSAGEGTQYF
-	TRBV7-9	TRBJ2-3	-	TGTGCCAGCACATTCCCGAACCGGGACCAGAGCACAGATACGCAGTATTTT	CASTFPNRDQSTDTQYF
-	TRBV5-1	TRBJ2-5	-	TGCGCCAGCAGCCCACCTGGACAGTACCAAGAGACCCAGTACTTC	CASSPPGQYQETQYF
-	TRBV9	TRBJ1-2	few	TGTGCCAGCAGCCCCGAGAGGGCGCGGGATGGCTACACCTTC	CASSPERARDGYTF
-	TRBV20-1	TRBJ1-2	-	TGCGGAGGTCAGCGGGCTAACTATGGCTACACCTTC	CGGQRANYGYTF
-	TRBV7-2	TRBJ2-7	few	TGTGCCAGCAGCCCAGTCCGGGACCGCTACGAGCAGTACTTC	CASSPVRDRYEQYF
TRBD1	TRBV3-1	TRBJ1-1	few	TGTGCCAGCAGCACTGACAGGGCGAACACTGAAGCTTTCTTT	CASSTDRANTEAFF
TRBD2	TRBV2	TRBJ2-3	-	TGTGCCAGCAGTGATTTCGGACTAGCGGGTATCTCAGATACGCAGTATTTT	CASSDFGLAGISDTQYF
-	TRBV7-9	TRBJ2-5	-	TGTGCCAGCAGCGAAAGGGTAGATGAGCGGTTCTTC	CASSERVDERFF
-	TRBV4-1	TRBJ1-1	-	TGCGCCAGCAGCCGCCAAGACACCATGAGCACTGAAGCTTTCTTT	CASSRQDTMSTEAFF
-	TRBV7-2	TRBJ2-5	-	TGTGCCAGCAGGGGATCGGGGGGCCTTCAAGAGACCCAGTACTTC	CASRGSGGLQETQYF
-	TRBV27	TRBJ2-5	many	TGTGCCAGCAGTTTCGACAGTCAAGAGACCCAGTACTTC	CASSFDSQETQYF
-	TRBV15	TRBJ2-2	-	TGTGCCACCAGCAGGGTCCGTAACACCGGGGAGCTGTTTTTT	CATSRVRNTGELFF
-	TRBV7-9	TRBJ1-1	-	TGTGCCAGCAGCTTATCCCAGGGGCCGAACACTGAAGCTTTCTTT	CASSLSQGPNTEAFF
-	TRBV7-7	TRBJ2-3	-	TGTGCTAGCAGCTTAGGTCCCCGCCCCACAGATACGCAGTATTTT	CASSLGPRPTDTQYF
-	TRBV19	TRBJ1-2	-	TGTGCCAGTAGAAGAGTTTATGGCTACACCTTC	CASRRVYGYTF
TRBD2	TRBV7-9	TRBJ2-5	-	TGTGCCAGCAGCTTATTCCGAGCGGGAATGGGGGAGACCCAGTACTTC	CASSLFRAGMGETQYF
-	TRBV29-1	TRBJ1-1	-	TGCAGCGTTGATGGGGGATCCACTGAAGCTTTCTTT	CSVDGGSTEAFF
-	TRBV4-1	TRBJ2-1	few	TGCGCCAGCAGCCCCTTTGAACTCTCCTACAATGAGCAGTTCTTC	CASSPFELSYNEQFF
TRBD1	TRBV5-1	TRBJ2-7	many	TGTGCCAGCAGCCTCCGGGACAGGGCCTACGAGCAGTACTTC	CASSLRDRAYEQYF
-	TRBV11-2	TRBJ2-5	-	TGTGCCAGCAGCTTAGAGGACAGAGGGACCCAGTACTTC	CASSLEDRGTQYF
-	TRBV29-1	TRBJ2-3	few	TGCAGCGTTTCTGTTTCCCCTAACACAGATACGCAGTATTTT	CSVSVSPNTDTQYF
TRBD1	TRBV4-3	TRBJ1-2	-	TGCGCCAGCAGCCGCCGGACAGGGGATGGCTACACCTTC	CASSRRTGDGYTF
-	TRBV7-9	TRBJ2-7	-	TGTGCCAGCACCATCTCGGTGCTCGAGCAGTACTTC	CASTISVLEQYF
-	TRBV9	TRBJ1-2	-	TGTGCCAGCAGCCTCTCAGACGGGTATGGCTACACCTTC	CASSLSDGYGYTF